These T cell receptor beta chains were read from a single sample in a study of blood T cell repertoires in COVID-19. TCRdb keeps only in-frame clones here, not all; method: immunoSEQ multiplex PCR. The sample has 90,000 to 130,000 clones, roughly 85% seen once. Material: peripheral blood. All receptors derive from a human donor in a cohort sampled during active COVID-19. The CDR3 runs from the conserved cysteine through the conserved F or W. The D gene is left open where the match is weak. Size values are once, few and many counts, or a class for expanded clones, and some rows have none.

size: -; V: TRBV7-3; D: -; J: TRBJ2-7; CDR3: CASSLSSSYEQYF; DNA: TGTGCCAGCAGCTTATCGAGCTCCTACGAGCAGTACTTC
size: -; V: TRBV2; D: -; J: TRBJ1-4; CDR3: CASSEGLYPNEKLFF; DNA: TGTGCCAGCAGTGAAGGACTATACCCTAATGAAAAACTGTTTTTT
size: once; V: TRBV13; D: -; J: TRBJ2-5; CDR3: CASSQVPETQYF; DNA: TGTGCCAGCAGCCAGGTCCCGGAGACCCAGTACTTC
size: -; V: TRBV5-4; D: -; J: TRBJ2-1; CDR3: CASSLNSYNEQFF; DNA: TGTGCCAGCAGTTTGAACAGTTACAATGAGCAGTTCTTC
size: few; V: TRBV18; D: -; J: TRBJ1-1; CDR3: CASSLQGDTEAFF; DNA: TGTGCCAGCTCACTACAGGGCGACACTGAAGCTTTCTTT
size: -; V: TRBV19; D: -; J: TRBJ2-7; CDR3: CASSSGIASYEQYF; DNA: TGTGCCAGTAGTAGCGGGATAGCCTCCTACGAGCAGTACTTC
size: -; V: TRBV11-2; D: TRBD1; J: TRBJ1-2; CDR3: CASSGRQGRATPGYTF; DNA: TGTGCCAGCAGCGGCCGACAGGGCAGGGCCACACCGGGCTACACCTTC
size: -; V: TRBV7-2; D: TRBD1; J: TRBJ1-1; CDR3: CASSKQGRNTEAFF; DNA: TGTGCCAGCAGCAAACAGGGGCGTAACACTGAAGCTTTCTTT
size: -; V: TRBV9; D: -; J: TRBJ2-5; CDR3: CASSVEGEWETQYF; DNA: TGTGCCAGCAGCGTAGAGGGGGAGTGGGAGACCCAGTACTTC
size: -; V: TRBV19; D: TRBD1; J: TRBJ1-2; CDR3: CAIGQGPGANYGYTF; DNA: TGTGCCATAGGACAGGGGCCAGGCGCTAACTATGGCTACACCTTC
size: -; V: TRBV5-1; D: TRBD1; J: TRBJ1-4; CDR3: CASSLLPTGTNEKLFF; DNA: TGCGCCAGCAGCTTACTTCCGACAGGGACTAATGAAAAACTGTTTTTT
size: few; V: TRBV28; D: -; J: TRBJ1-2; CDR3: CASGGDNYGYTF; DNA: TGTGCCAGCGGCGGGGATAACTATGGCTACACCTTC
size: -; V: TRBV27; D: TRBD1; J: TRBJ2-7; CDR3: CASRGQGIYEQYF; DNA: TGTGCCAGCAGGGGACAGGGGATCTACGAGCAGTACTTC
size: -; V: TRBV6-6; D: -; J: TRBJ2-5; CDR3: CASSYAEETQYF; DNA: TGTGCCAGCAGTTACGCGGAGGAGACCCAGTACTTC
size: -; V: TRBV6-6; D: -; J: TRBJ1-1; CDR3: CASTRGGSTEAFF; DNA: TGTGCCAGCACCAGAGGGGGATCCACTGAAGCTTTCTTT
size: -; V: TRBV15; D: TRBD1; J: TRBJ2-7; CDR3: CATSRGQGVVGQGWGEQYF; DNA: TGTGCCACCAGCAGAGGACAGGGAGTGGTGGGACAGGGGTGGGGCGAGCAGTACTTC
size: -; V: TRBV2; D: TRBD1; J: TRBJ1-4; CDR3: CASSPGQGYEKLFF; DNA: TGTGCCAGCAGTCCCGGACAGGGTTATGAAAAACTGTTTTTT
size: -; V: TRBV27; D: -; J: TRBJ2-1; CDR3: CASSLTGIYNEQFF; DNA: TGTGCCAGCAGTTTAACGGGGATCTACAATGAGCAGTTCTTC
size: -; V: TRBV6-1; D: TRBD1; J: TRBJ1-1; CDR3: CASSEEWGQGSIEAFF; DNA: TGTGCCAGCAGTGAAGAGTGGGGACAGGGGAGTATAGAGGCTTTCTTT
size: -; V: TRBV5-8; D: TRBD1; J: TRBJ1-4; CDR3: CASSLGDRGNEKLFF; DNA: TGTGCCAGCAGCTTGGGGGACAGGGGTAATGAAAAACTGTTTTTT
size: -; V: TRBV2; D: TRBD1; J: TRBJ1-2; CDR3: CASRARQGANYGYTF; DNA: TGTGCCAGCAGGGCTCGACAGGGAGCTAACTATGGCTACACCTTC
size: -; V: TRBV5-4; D: TRBD1; J: TRBJ1-2; CDR3: CASSSPVGGQGAYYGYTF; DNA: TGTGCCAGCAGCTCCCCTGTTGGGGGACAGGGGGCATACTATGGCTACACCTTC
size: once; V: TRBV7-9; D: TRBD1; J: TRBJ2-7; CDR3: CASSLAPGGSEQYF; DNA: TGTGCCAGCAGCTTAGCCCCAGGGGGTTCCGAGCAGTACTTC
size: -; V: TRBV2; D: TRBD1; J: TRBJ2-7; CDR3: CASSGPRGYEQYF; DNA: TGTGCCAGCAGTGGTCCCAGGGGGTACGAGCAGTACTTC
size: -; V: TRBV4-1; D: TRBD2; J: TRBJ2-1; CDR3: CASSQTYSGSTNNEQFF; DNA: TGCGCCAGCAGCCAAACCTATAGCGGGAGTACAAACAATGAGCAGTTCTTC
size: -; V: TRBV7-3; D: -; J: TRBJ2-1; CDR3: CASSTNALGPSSYNEQFF; DNA: TGTGCCAGCAGCACCAACGCCCTGGGCCCGAGCTCCTACAATGAGCAGTTCTTC
size: -; V: TRBV7-3; D: TRBD1; J: TRBJ2-3; CDR3: CASSEDRVGTDTQYF; DNA: TGTGCCAGCAGCGAGGACAGGGTGGGCACAGATACGCAGTATTTT
size: once; V: TRBV29-1; D: -; J: TRBJ2-1; CDR3: CSVEGLARSSYNEQFF; DNA: TGCAGCGTTGAGGGGCTAGCGAGGAGCTCCTACAATGAGCAGTTCTTC
size: -; V: TRBV3-1/TRBV3-2; D: -; J: TRBJ1-4; CDR3: CASSGEVLEEKLFF; DNA: TGTGCCAGCAGCGGAGAGGTACTGGAGGAAAAACTGTTTTTT
size: once; V: TRBV19; D: TRBD2; J: TRBJ2-7; CDR3: CASSGGDYEQYF; DNA: TGTGCCAGTAGCGGGGGGGACTACGAGCAGTACTTC
size: -; V: TRBV6-5; D: -; J: TRBJ2-7; CDR3: CASSTSGYRYEQYF; DNA: TGTGCCAGCAGTACGAGCGGTTACCGCTACGAGCAGTACTTC
size: -; V: TRBV2; D: TRBD2; J: TRBJ2-5; CDR3: CASRAGLAGGETQYF; DNA: TGTGCCAGCAGAGCTGGACTAGCGGGCGGAGAGACCCAGTACTTC
size: -; V: TRBV28; D: -; J: TRBJ1-2; CDR3: CASSGQSTNYGYTF; DNA: TGTGCCAGCAGTGGACAGAGTACTAACTATGGCTACACCTTC
size: -; V: TRBV9; D: -; J: TRBJ1-3; CDR3: CASSVGGDLDTIYF; DNA: TGTGCCAGCAGCGTAGGGGGGGACTTGGACACCATATATTTT
size: once; V: TRBV19; D: -; J: TRBJ2-5; CDR3: CASSIGIGAWWETQYF; DNA: TGTGCCAGTAGTATAGGGATAGGGGCGTGGTGGGAGACCCAGTACTTC
size: -; V: TRBV15; D: -; J: TRBJ2-1; CDR3: CATSTTRLGGTAYNEQFF; DNA: TGTGCCACCAGCACCACTCGGCTGGGCGGGACCGCCTACAATGAGCAGTTCTTC
size: -; V: TRBV5-1; D: -; J: TRBJ2-1; CDR3: CASSLAPIGRLSYNEQFF; DNA: TGCGCCAGCAGCTTGGCTCCCATTGGGCGACTATCCTACAATGAGCAGTTCTTC
size: -; V: TRBV27; D: -; J: TRBJ2-3; CDR3: CASSLSGLVADTQYF; DNA: TGTGCCAGCAGTCTCTCCGGGTTAGTTGCAGATACGCAGTATTTT
size: -; V: TRBV25-1; D: -; J: TRBJ1-2; CDR3: CASSEGRRDYGYTF; DNA: TGTGCCAGCAGTGAAGGGAGGCGAGACTATGGCTACACCTTC